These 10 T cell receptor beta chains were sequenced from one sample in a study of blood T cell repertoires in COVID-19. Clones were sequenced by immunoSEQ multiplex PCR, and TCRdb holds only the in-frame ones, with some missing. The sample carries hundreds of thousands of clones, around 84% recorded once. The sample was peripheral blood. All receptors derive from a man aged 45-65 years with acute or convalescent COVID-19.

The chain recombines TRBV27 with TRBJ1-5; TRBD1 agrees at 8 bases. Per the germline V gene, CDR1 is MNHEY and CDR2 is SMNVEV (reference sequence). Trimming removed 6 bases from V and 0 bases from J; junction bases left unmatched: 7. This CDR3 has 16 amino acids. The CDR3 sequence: CASSRTGLLSNQPQHF. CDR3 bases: TGTGCCAGCAGCCGGACAGGGCTCCTTAGCAATCAGCCCCAGCATTTT.

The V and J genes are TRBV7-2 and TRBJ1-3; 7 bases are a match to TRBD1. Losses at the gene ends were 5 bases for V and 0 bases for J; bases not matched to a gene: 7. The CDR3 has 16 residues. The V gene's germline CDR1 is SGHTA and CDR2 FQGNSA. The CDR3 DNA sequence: TGTGCCAGCAGCCCCTTGGACAGGATCTCTGGAAACACCATATATTTT. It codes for CASSPLDRISGNTIYF.

The CDR3 DNA follows: TGTGCCAGCTCACCCCCCGGACTAGCCCACTACAATGAGCAGTTCTTC. Protein: CASSPPGLAHYNEQFF. The rearrangement uses TRBV18 and TRBJ2-1; TRBD2 aligns across 8 bases. The CDR3 extends over 16 amino acids. J lost 3 bases, V lost 3 bases, and 7 bases had no gene match. Germline loops: CDR1 KGHSH, CDR2 LQKENI.

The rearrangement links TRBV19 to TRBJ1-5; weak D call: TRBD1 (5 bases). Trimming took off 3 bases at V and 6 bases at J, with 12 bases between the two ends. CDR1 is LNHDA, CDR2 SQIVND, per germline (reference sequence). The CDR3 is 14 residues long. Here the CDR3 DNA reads TGTGCCAGTAGTATTGTAGGGGCCAGTCAGCCCCAGCATTTT. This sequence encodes CASSIVGASQPQHF.

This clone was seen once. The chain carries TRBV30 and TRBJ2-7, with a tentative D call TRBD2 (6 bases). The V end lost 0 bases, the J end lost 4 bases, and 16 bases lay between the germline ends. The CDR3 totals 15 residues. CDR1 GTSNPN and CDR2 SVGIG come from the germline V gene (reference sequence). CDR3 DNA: TGTGCCTGGAGTGTTTCAGCCGGGACTTCTTACGAGCAGTACTTC. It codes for CAWSVSAGTSYEQYF.

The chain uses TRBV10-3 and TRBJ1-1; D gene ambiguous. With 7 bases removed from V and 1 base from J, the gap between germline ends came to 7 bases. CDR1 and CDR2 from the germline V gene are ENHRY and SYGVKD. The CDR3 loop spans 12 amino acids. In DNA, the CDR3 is TGTGCCATCACCGCAGGGAACACTGAAGCTTTCTTT. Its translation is CAITAGNTEAFF.

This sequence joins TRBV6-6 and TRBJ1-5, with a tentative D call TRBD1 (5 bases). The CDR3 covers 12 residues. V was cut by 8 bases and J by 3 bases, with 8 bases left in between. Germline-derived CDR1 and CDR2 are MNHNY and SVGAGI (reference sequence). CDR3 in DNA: TGTGCCAGCGGGGACTCCAATCAGCCCCAGCATTTT. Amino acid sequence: CASGDSNQPQHF.

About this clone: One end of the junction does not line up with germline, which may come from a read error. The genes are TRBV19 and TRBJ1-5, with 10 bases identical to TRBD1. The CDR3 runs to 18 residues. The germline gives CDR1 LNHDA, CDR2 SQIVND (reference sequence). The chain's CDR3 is CASSIEPRQGARNQLQHF. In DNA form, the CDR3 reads TGTGCCAGTAGTATAGAACCGAGACAGGGGGCACGCAATCAGCTCCAGCATTTT.

CDR3 in amino acids: CASSPSGFYNSPLHF. Written as DNA, the CDR3 is TGTGCCAGCTCACCATCAGGCTTCTATAATTCACCCCTCCACTTT. The genes are TRBV18 and TRBJ1-6, with no clear D. Germline lookup yields CDR1 KGHSH and CDR2 LQKENI. Trimming removed 2 bases at V and 3 bases at J, with 8 bases between. CDR3 length: 15 residues.

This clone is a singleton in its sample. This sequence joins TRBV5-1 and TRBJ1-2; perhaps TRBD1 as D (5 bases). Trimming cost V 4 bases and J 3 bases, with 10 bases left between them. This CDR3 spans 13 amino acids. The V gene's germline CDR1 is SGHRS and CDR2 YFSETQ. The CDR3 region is CASSVDRYYGYTF. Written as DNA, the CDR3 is TGCGCCAGCAGCGTTGACAGATACTATGGCTACACCTTC.